This T cell receptor (beta chain) was documented in a study of cytomegalovirus exposure and HLA in healthy donors. Points from the study as a whole: Listed as cytomegalovirus-associated were 150 to 200 TCR beta chains. In a later analysis, V- and J-gene trimming of beta chains associated with a DCLRE1C missense variant, replicated independently. DRB1 showed the most TCR associations and HLA-C the fewest in a later analysis, as rates varied by HLA locus.

Regarding this clone: Its target is unknown.

The study ran its PCR with 60 Vbeta and 13 Jbeta primers. Clones were sequenced by immunoSEQ multiplex PCR, and TCRdb holds only the in-frame ones, with some missing. The sample has roughly 190,000 clones; more than 70% are singletons. The sequence was obtained from a young man in good health and CMV-seropositive. Sequenced sample: PBMCs.

CDR3 residues: CASALREYETQYF. As DNA, the CDR3 is TGTGCCAGCGCCCTGAGGGAGTATGAAACGCAGTATTTT. The chain joins TRBV11-2 to TRBJ2-3; D may be TRBD2 (5 bases). The germline gives CDR1 SGHAT, CDR2 FQNNGV. V lost 8 bases and J 9 bases, leaving 18 bases between the germline ends. This CDR3 contains 13 residues.